This T cell receptor beta chain derives from a study of T cell responses to AZD1222 COVID-19 vaccine (dated by TCRdb to the early 2020s). A note on the overall study: AZD1222 recipients with second doses at about 4 weeks or about 12 weeks were pooled, because spike-specific TCR depth and breadth did not differ between schedules. TCR sequencing covered over 230 trial participants: some 210 given two doses of AZD1222 and approximately 25 given two doses of MenACWY control vaccine. Trial participants were enrolled by age into subgroups of 18-55, 56-69 and 70-plus years, and around 150, 29 and 61 TCR-sequenced participants, respectively, were included in these subgroups. Summary of the overall study and its limitations: The whole spike protein was spanned by vaccine-associated CD4 TCRs, and dominant responses were seen in regions 160-218 and 743-854. Spike-specific TCR breadth and depth rose significantly after two AZD1222 doses compared with day 0 and with MenACWY recipients. Reportedly, close to half of the unique spike-specific TCRs recognized epitopes lying outside the regions that are mutated in the B.1.351 and B.1.1.7 variants. Because no day 14 peak-response samples were available, repertoires were characterized only after the peak T cell response. Only a handful of AZD1222 recipients were SARS-CoV-2 seropositive at baseline, limiting conclusions about previously exposed vaccinees. Participants were mostly white British and included more females than males, and it was suggested by the authors that clonal diversity may have been underestimated. In the small 56-69-year group, the increase in depth fell short of significance, most likely because of low power.

The CDR3 regions of human TCRbeta chains were analyzed by immunosequencing. In the authors' own workflow: TCRs in the repertoires were compared against a reference library of SARS-CoV-2-specific TCRs that had been generated with the MIRA antigen-specificity platform. Breadth meant the fraction of unique TCRs that were SARS-CoV-2-associated, whereas depth meant the fraction of total T cells that were SARS-CoV-2-associated. Using the MIRA data, every spike-specific TCR was mapped to the spike region that the TCR reacted to and assigned to either a CD4 or a CD8 class. Log10-transformed breadth and depth values were compared by one-way ANOVA with Sidak's multiple comparisons tests. TCRdb took over this immuneACCESS table, retaining in-frame rearrangements with V and J assigned. Such tables are incomplete; in checked studies, under half of the missing clones stem from an unresolved V gene, and the remainder is unexplained. V and J calls and clone size are copied from that table; D and trimming were computed from the DNA. Across this sample there are 90,000 to 100,000 clones, with around 87% seen only once. Together, the top ten hold less than 3% of the sample.

The table lists this clone with a count of one. The antigen this receptor binds is unknown. Base qualities are missing; no much larger clone stands one base away. The label giving this sample's time point can be read as: baseline before first vaccination. Samples from vaccinated people were obtained from the UK trials COV001 and COV002, which included a single-blind randomized controlled phase 2/3 trial of AZD1222 (ChAdOx1 nCoV-19) in healthy adults. For TCRbeta chain sequencing, PBMC samples from trial participants were taken at day 0 and at day 28 after the second dose. This TCR was sampled from an adult in good health. This specimen was peripheral blood, taken on day 0 of AZD1222 vaccination.

The CDR3 corresponds to CASSEGTGVEKLFF. The DNA is as follows: TGTGCCAGCAGTGAGGGGACAGGGGTTGAAAAACTGTTTTTT. Recombination connected TRBV6-1 to TRBJ1-4, with TRBD1 matching 10 junction bases. CDR1 and CDR2 were assigned from the germline V gene as MNHNS and SASEGT. For this chain, trimming is 3 bases at the V end and 7 bases at the J end, and the number of junction bases without a gene match is 2. The CDR3 runs 14 residues from the cysteine to the phenylalanine. Solely the CDR3 DNA is kept, with 42 bases framed from the first base.